This T cell receptor beta chain was sequenced in a study of shared clonotypes between healthy human individuals. The repertoire was sequenced with immunoSEQ multiplex PCR; TCRdb's copy has only in-frame clones and lacks some. Of fewer than 200,000 clones in the sample, approximately 70% are singletons; the top ten hold under 11%. The sample consisted of memory CD4+ T cells sorted from blood. Documented subset: CD45RA-negative fraction. The clonotype was recovered from a man aged 25-40 years in good health.

The CDR3 bases are TGTGCCAGCATGGGAAACATGAACACTGAAGCTTTCTTT. Its protein is CASMGNMNTEAFF. The rearrangement joins TRBV6-6 to TRBJ1-1, with D unresolved. Deletions cut 7 bases from V and 0 bases from J, with 9 bases between. This CDR3 has 13 residues. Germline V lookup: CDR1 MNHNY, CDR2 SVGAGI (reference sequence).